This is a list of T cell receptor beta chains from one sample in a study of T-cell reconstitution after alpha-beta-depleted transplantation in children. TCRdb called the PCR reads again in MiXCR, with one record for every CDR3 protein. The data show about 640,000 distinct CDR3 sequences, roughly 15% seen once. This specimen consisted of PBMCs from the stem cell graft donor, obtained from the stem cell graft. Receptor source: a human donor who donated a stem cell graft to a child with acute myeloid leukemia. CDR3s include the opening cysteine and the closing phenylalanine or tryptophan. The D gene is left open where the match is weak. Clone size appears in some rows only: once, few, many, or a class for an expanded clone.

TRBJ1-3 | - | TRBV5-6 | - | CASSRLIVSGNTIYF | TGTGCCAGCAGCAGATTGATAGTCTCTGGAAACACCATATATTTT
TRBJ2-3 | many | TRBV20-1 | - | CSARDGASTDTQYF | TGCAGTGCTAGAGATGGGGCTAGCACAGATACGCAGTATTTT
TRBJ1-6 | many | TRBV4-3 | - | CASSRITAQNSPLHF | TGCGCCAGCAGCCGAATAACGGCACAGAATTCACCCCTCCACTTT
TRBJ2-7 | - | TRBV7-9 | - | CASSLPGLEQYF | TGTGCCAGCAGCTTACCCGGGCTCGAGCAGTACTTC
TRBJ1-5 | few | TRBV12-3/TRBV12-4 | - | CASSLGLMNQPQHF | TGTGCCAGCAGCCTCGGACTGATGAATCAGCCCCAGCATTTT
TRBJ1-6 | many | TRBV7-2 | - | CASSLGQGNNSPLHF | TGTGCCAGCAGCTTAGGCCAGGGAAATAATTCACCCCTCCACTTT
TRBJ2-5 | many | TRBV5-1 | TRBD2 | CARNSLRLAVQETQYF | TGCGCCAGGAACAGCTTGAGGCTAGCGGTACAAGAGACCCAGTACTTC
TRBJ1-4 | many | TRBV20-1 | - | CSAREEGRIANEKLFF | TGCAGTGCTAGAGAAGAGGGGAGGATAGCTAATGAAAAACTGTTTTTT
TRBJ2-7 | few | TRBV30 | TRBD1 | CAWSGDRGKTGF | TGTGCCTGGAGTGGGGACAGGGGGAAAACTGGGTTC
TRBJ2-1 | few | TRBV6-1 | - | CASSDRSLRGDEQFF | TGTGCCAGCAGTGACCGTTCATTAAGGGGGGATGAGCAGTTCTTC
TRBJ2-3 | - | TRBV20-1 | TRBD2 | CSADLAGGSTDTQYF | TGCAGTGCTGACTTAGCGGGGGGGAGCACAGATACGCAGTATTTT
TRBJ1-1 | many | TRBV20-1 | - | CSARDNQGGMNTEAFF | TGCAGTGCTAGAGATAACCAGGGCGGCATGAACACTGAAGCTTTCTTT
TRBJ2-5 | - | TRBV7-2 | - | CASTPTGFSQETQYF | TGTGCCAGCACCCCCACGGGGTTCTCCCAAGAGACCCAGTACTTC
TRBJ2-5 | many | TRBV7-2 | TRBD2 | CASSLAGPGTQYF | TGTGCCAGCAGCCTAGCGGGTCCCGGGACCCAGTACTTC
TRBJ1-6 | many | TRBV12-3/TRBV12-4 | - | CASSLGRAGESPLHF | TGTGCCAGCAGTTTGGGCAGGGCAGGGGAATCACCCCTCCACTTT
TRBJ2-2 | few | TRBV5-1 | - | CASSFTGTTNTGELFF | TGCGCCAGCAGCTTCACCGGGACAACGAACACCGGGGAGCTGTTTTTT
TRBJ2-6 | few | TRBV7-9 | - | CASDQGSGANVLTF | TGTGCCAGCGATCAAGGGTCTGGGGCCAACGTCCTGACTTTC
TRBJ2-5 | many | TRBV6-5 | - | CASSYSGLLETQYF | TGTGCCAGCAGTTACTCAGGGCTCCTTGAGACCCAGTACTTC
TRBJ1-4 | many | TRBV7-2 | - | CASSLGGGNGEKLFF | TGTGCCAGCAGCTTAGGGGGGGGGAATGGTGAAAAACTGTTTTTT
TRBJ2-7 | many | TRBV7-2 | - | CASSSPGVSYEQYF | TGTGCCAGCAGCTCCCCCGGGGTGTCCTACGAGCAGTACTTC
TRBJ1-1 | many | TRBV29-1 | - | CSVGGRGGVNTEAFF | TGCAGCGTTGGGGGACGGGGGGGCGTGAACACTGAAGCTTTCTTT
TRBJ2-2 | many | TRBV20-1 | - | CSAATGWNTGELFF | TGCAGTGCTGCTACAGGGTGGAACACCGGGGAGCTGTTTTTT
TRBJ2-7 | few | TRBV27 | TRBD1 | CASSLAPGGVEQYF | TGTGCCAGCAGCCTAGCCCCAGGGGGCGTCGAGCAGTACTTC
TRBJ2-2 | many | TRBV20-1 | - | CSANRNTGELFF | TGCAGTGCTAACCGGAACACCGGGGAGCTGTTTTTT
TRBJ1-5 | few | TRBV20-1 | TRBD1 | CSAKGGQGRNQPQHF | TGCAGTGCTAAGGGGGGACAGGGACGCAATCAGCCCCAGCATTTT
TRBJ2-2 | many | TRBV20-1 | - | CSAPGRNTGELFF | TGCAGTGCTCCGGGACGCAACACCGGGGAGCTGTTTTTT
TRBJ1-3 | few | TRBV6-1 | - | CASSAFFSGNTIYF | TGTGCCTCCAGCGCGTTCTTCTCTGGAAACACCATATATTTT
TRBJ2-7 | once | TRBV11-3 | TRBD1 | CASSIRQGLQGFDEQYF | TGTGCCAGCAGCATCCGACAGGGGCTCCAGGGATTTGACGAGCAGTACTTC
TRBJ1-2 | many | TRBV20-1 | - | CSARDWSRDYGYTF | TGCAGTGCTAGAGATTGGAGCAGGGACTATGGCTACACCTTC
TRBJ2-5 | - | TRBV7-8 | - | CASSSNLGETQYF | TGTGCCAGCAGCTCGAACCTGGGAGAGACCCAGTACTTC
TRBJ2-5 | - | TRBV28 | - | CASSSTLGGPSQETQYF | TGTGCCAGCAGTTCCACCCTCGGGGGGCCATCCCAAGAGACCCAGTACTTC